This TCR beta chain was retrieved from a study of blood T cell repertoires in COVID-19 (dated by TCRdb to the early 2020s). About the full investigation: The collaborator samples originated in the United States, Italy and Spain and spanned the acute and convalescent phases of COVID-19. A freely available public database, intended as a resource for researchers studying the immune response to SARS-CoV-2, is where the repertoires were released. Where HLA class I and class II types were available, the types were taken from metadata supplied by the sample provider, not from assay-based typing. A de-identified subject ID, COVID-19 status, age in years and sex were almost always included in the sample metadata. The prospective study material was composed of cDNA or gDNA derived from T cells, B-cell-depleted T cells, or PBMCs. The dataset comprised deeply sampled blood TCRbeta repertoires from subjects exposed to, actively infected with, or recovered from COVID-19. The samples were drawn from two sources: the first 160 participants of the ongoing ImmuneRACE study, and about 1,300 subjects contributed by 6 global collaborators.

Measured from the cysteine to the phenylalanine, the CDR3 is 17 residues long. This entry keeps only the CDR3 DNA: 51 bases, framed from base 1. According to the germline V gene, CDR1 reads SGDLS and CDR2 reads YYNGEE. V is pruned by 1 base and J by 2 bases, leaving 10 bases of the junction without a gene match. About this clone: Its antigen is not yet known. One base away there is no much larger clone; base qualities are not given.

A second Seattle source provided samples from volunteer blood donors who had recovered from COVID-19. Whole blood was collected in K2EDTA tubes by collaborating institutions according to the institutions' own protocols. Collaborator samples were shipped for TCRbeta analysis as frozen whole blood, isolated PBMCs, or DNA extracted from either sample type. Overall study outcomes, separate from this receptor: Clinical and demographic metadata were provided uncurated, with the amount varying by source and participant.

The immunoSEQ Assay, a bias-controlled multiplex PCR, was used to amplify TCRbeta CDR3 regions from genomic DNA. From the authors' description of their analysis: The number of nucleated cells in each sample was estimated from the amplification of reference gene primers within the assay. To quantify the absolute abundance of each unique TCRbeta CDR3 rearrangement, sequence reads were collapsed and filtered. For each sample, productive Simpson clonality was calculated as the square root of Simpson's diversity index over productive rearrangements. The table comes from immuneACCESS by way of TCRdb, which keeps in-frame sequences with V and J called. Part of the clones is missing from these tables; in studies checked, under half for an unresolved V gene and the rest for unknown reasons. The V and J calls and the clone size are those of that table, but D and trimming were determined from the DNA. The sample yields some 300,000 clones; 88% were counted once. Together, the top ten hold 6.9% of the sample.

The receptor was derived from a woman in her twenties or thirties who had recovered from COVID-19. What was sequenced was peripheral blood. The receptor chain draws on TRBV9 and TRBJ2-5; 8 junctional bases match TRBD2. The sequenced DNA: TGTGCCAGCAGCGTACGGTCCGGGGGGGCCGAACAAGAGACCCAGTACTTC. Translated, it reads CASSVRSGGAEQETQYF.